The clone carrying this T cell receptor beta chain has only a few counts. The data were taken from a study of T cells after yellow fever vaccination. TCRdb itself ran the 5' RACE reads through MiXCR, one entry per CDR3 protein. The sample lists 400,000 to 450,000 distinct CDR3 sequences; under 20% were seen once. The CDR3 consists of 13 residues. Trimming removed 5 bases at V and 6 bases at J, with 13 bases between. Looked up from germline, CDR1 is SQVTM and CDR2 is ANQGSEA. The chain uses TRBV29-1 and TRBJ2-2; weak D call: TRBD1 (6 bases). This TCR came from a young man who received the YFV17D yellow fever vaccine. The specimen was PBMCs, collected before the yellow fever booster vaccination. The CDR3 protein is CSVTRGGAGELFF. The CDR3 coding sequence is TGCAGCGTTACCCGAGGGGGTGCCGGGGAGCTGTTTTTT.